This entry describes one T cell receptor (beta chain). Germline V CDR1 and CDR2: SEHNR, FQNEAQ (reference sequence). The CDR3 sequence is 14 residues long. V was shortened by 5 bases and J by 5 bases, with 16 bases between the two germline ends. The data belong to a study of blood T cell repertoires in COVID-19. Overall study context: The cDNA or gDNA used as material had been derived from T cells, B-cell-depleted T cells, or PBMCs.

The assay was immunoSEQ multiplex PCR, and TCRdb's table has in-frame clones only and misses some. The repertoire holds a few hundred thousand clones, with roughly 89% as singletons. The sample was PBMCs or T cells enriched from blood (not recorded which). The rearrangement uses TRBV7-9 and TRBJ2-7, with D unresolved. The receptor's source is a woman in her late teens or twenties with acute COVID-19. The CDR3, as DNA: TGTGCCAGCAGCCAGGTGGTAAGGTACCACGAGCAGTACTTC. The encoded protein is CASSQVVRYHEQYF. Variable domain in full (rest from reference TRBV7-9 and TRBJ2-7): DTGVSQNPRHKITKRGQNVTFRCDPISEHNRLYWYRQTLGQGPEFLTYFQNEAQLEKSRLLSDRFSAERPKGSFSTLEIQRTEQGDSAMYLCASSQVVRYHEQYFGPGTRLTVT.